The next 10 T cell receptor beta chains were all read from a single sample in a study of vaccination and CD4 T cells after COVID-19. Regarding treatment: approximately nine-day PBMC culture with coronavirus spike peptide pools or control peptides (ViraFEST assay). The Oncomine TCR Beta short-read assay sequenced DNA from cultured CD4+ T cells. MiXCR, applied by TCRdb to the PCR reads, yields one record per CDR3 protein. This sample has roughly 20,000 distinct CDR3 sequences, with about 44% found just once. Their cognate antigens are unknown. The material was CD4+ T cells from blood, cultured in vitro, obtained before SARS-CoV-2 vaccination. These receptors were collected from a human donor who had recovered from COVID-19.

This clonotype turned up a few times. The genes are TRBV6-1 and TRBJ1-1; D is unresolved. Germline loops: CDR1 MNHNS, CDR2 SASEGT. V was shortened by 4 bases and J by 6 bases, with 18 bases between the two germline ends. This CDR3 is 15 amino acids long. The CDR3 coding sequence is TGTGCCAGCAGTGGGGCAGCCCAAGGTGTTTCTGAAGCTTTCTTT. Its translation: CASSGAAQGVSEAFF.

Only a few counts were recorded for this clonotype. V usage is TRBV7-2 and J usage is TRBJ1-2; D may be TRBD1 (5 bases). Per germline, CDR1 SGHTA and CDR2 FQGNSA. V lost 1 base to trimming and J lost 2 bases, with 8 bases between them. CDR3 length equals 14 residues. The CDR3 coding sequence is TGTGCCAGCAGCTTAGAGTCAGGGAACTATGGCTACACCTTC. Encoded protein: CASSLESGNYGYTF.

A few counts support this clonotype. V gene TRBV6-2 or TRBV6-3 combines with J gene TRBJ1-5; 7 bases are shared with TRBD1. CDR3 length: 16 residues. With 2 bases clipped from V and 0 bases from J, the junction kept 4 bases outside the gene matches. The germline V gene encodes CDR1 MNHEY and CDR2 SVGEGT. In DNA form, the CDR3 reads TGTGCCAGCAGTTACGGACGGGACAGTAGCAATCAGCCCCAGCATTTT. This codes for CASSYGRDSSNQPQHF.

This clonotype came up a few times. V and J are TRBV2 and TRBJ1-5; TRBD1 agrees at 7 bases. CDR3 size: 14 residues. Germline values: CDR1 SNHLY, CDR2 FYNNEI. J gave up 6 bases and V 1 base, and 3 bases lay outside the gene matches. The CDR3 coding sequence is TGTGCCAGCAGTGAAGACAGGGGACCTCAGCCCCAGCATTTT. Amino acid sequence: CASSEDRGPQPQHF.

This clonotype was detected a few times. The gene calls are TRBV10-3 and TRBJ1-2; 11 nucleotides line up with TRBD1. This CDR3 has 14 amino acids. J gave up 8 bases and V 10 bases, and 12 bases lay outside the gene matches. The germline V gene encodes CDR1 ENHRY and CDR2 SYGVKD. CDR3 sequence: CATFPDRGLGGYTF. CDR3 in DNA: TGTGCCACCTTCCCGGACAGGGGGCTTGGCGGCTACACCTTC.

CDR3 in amino acids: CSARGDRGTYEQYF. In nucleotides, the CDR3 is TGCAGTGCTAGAGGGGACAGGGGGACCTACGAGCAGTACTTC. V gene TRBV20-1 combines with J gene TRBJ2-7, with 11 bases lining up with TRBD1. The CDR3 has 14 amino acids. Germline V gives CDR1 DFQATT, CDR2 SNEGSKA (reference sequence). V shed 1 base and J 2 bases; nucleotides not matched to a gene: 1.

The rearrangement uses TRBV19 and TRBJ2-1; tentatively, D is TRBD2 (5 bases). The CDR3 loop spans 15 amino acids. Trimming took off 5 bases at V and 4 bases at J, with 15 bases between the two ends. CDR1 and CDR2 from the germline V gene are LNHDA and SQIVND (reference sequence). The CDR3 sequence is CASSGPGLAYNEQFF. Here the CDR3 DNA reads TGTGCCAGTAGTGGACCGGGATTAGCTTACAATGAGCAGTTCTTC.

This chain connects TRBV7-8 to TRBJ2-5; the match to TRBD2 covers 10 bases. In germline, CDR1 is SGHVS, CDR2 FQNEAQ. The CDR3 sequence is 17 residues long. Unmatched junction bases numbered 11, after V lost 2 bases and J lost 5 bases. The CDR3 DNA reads TGTGCCAGCAGCTTAATTAGCGGGGGGCACTTAAAGGAGACCCAGTACTTC. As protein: CASSLISGGHLKETQYF.

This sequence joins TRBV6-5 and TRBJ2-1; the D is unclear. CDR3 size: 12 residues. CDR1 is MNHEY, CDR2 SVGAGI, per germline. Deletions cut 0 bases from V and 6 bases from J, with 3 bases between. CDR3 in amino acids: CASSYSFNEQFF. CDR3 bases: TGTGCCAGCAGTTACTCGTTCAATGAGCAGTTCTTC.

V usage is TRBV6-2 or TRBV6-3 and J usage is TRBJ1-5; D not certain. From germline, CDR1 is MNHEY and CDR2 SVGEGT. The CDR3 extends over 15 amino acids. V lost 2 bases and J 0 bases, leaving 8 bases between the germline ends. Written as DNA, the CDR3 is TGTGCCAGCAGTTACGGTTGGCTTAGCAATCAGCCCCAGCATTTT. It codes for CASSYGWLSNQPQHF.